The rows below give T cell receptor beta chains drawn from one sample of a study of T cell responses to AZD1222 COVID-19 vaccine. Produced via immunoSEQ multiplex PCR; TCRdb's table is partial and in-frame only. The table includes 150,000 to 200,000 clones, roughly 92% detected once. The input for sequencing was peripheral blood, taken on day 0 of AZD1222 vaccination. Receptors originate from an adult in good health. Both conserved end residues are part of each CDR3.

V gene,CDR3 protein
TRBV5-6,CASSWGQGAYEQYF
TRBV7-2,CASSLAGLQGTEAFF
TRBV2,CASSKRTSGNEQFF
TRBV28,CASSLSDGYSGANVLTF
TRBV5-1,CASSRLGQGASNEKLFF
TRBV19,CASSIRIVGARICEQYF
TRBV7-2,CASSIRGIYGYTF
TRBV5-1,CASSPAPGTGNSPLHF
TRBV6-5,CASTWGISGNTEAFF
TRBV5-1,CASSLEVAGTDTQYF
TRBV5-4,CASRLGGQGVRGYTF
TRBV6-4,CASTGGVSYNEQFF
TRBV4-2,CASSPPDRPYEQYF
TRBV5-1,CASSSGQGNTDTQYF
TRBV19,CASTIDSMNTEAFF
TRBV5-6,CASSETGRVTTGGNNEQFF